This T cell receptor (beta chain) was obtained from a study of T cells in Graves' hyperthyroidism and ophthalmopathy (dated by TCRdb to between 2018 and 2021). For the wider study: To identify distinguishing TCR V-J signatures, a discovery cohort of around 100 patients was used, comprising roughly 45 with Graves' ophthalmopathy and some 60 with stable Graves' hyperthyroidism. The 100 discovery patients were divided at random into training and test sets in a 7:3 ratio. After blood sampling, hyperthyroidism patients were treated with methimazole at a starting dose of 30 mg daily, and ophthalmopathy patients were treated with high-dose intravenous methylprednisolone. The study also compared thyroid tissue and blood T-cell repertoires from roughly 6 Graves' hyperthyroidism patients. The paper reports TCR Vbeta CDR3 sequencing of approximately 140 peripheral blood samples: approximately 41 ophthalmopathy, over 70 hyperthyroidism and 17 progressor patients. Prospective prediction of ophthalmopathy was tested in an independent validation cohort consisting of 18 hyperthyroidism patients and some 17 patients who later progressed to ophthalmopathy. What the work shows at the level of the full study, not this receptor alone: A 13 V-J signature model separated ophthalmopathy from stable hyperthyroidism, with 87.88% sensitivity and approximately 81% specificity in cross-validation and 80%/75% in testing. Blood samples also contained most of the expanded thyroid clonotypes (frequency above 0.001), which suggests that blood repertoires may reflect thyroid immune responses. No statistical method was used to set the sample size in advance, and investigators knew the group allocation. In validation, the model predicted progression to ophthalmopathy a median of roughly 6.1 months before onset, with approximately 70% sensitivity and about 72% specificity.

Note on this clonotype: The antigen it recognizes is unknown. Base qualities are not at hand, and no much larger clone is one base apart.

The TCR beta CDR3 regions were amplified from RNA transcripts. The first round of RT-PCR for the TCR CDR3 was performed with the HTBI primer set and the Qiagen OneStep RT-PCR kit. The libraries were constructed in a second round of multiplex PCR and then size-selected and purified. Paired-end sequencing of the libraries was performed with 100 bp reads on an Illumina HiSeq2000. As for the authors' bioinformatics: SOAPnuke was used to process the raw data, with reads discarded if the reads contained adapters or uncalled bases, had a mean Phred below 15, or lacked an exact constant-primer or identifier match. COPE v1.2.5 was used to merge high-quality paired reads, and clonotypes were defined as unique nucleotide sequences. MiTCR v1.1 was used to align the clonotypes against IMGT TRBV, TRBD and TRBJ reference segments. Analysis was restricted to V-J combinations with a frequency above 0.0001, which covered roughly 99% of repertoires. The TCS score was defined as F50 (clonal expansion) divided by E x V (chaos), with BLOSUM62-based TCRdist calculated between CDR3 peptides within each V-J. Welch's t-statistics and random forest reduced roughly 530 V-J features to 13, which were used in a naive Bayes classifier (R e1071). The similarity between thyroid and blood repertoires was quantified using the Morisita-Horn index. TCRdb applied fastp at Q25 and MiXCR to the public reads, then kept only in-frame beta chains. Here each entry gathers all rows of one CDR3 protein and keeps the most common genes and DNA. TCRdb, not the original authors, processed these V and J calls. The sample table lists roughly 500,000 distinct CDR3 sequences, 40% to 50% of them with a count of one. The ten biggest clones cover about two fifths of the sample.

From cysteine to phenylalanine, the CDR3 is 14 amino acids long. The DNA shown is the 42-base CDR3, in frame from base 1. V and J are trimmed by 1 base and 11 bases, and the gene matches miss 8 bases of the junction. CDR1 and CDR2, looked up from the germline V gene (reference sequence), are LNHNV and YYDKDF. The study excluded patients with uncontrolled infections, other autoimmune diseases, pregnancy or lactation. Diagnoses were based on clinical symptoms, serum thyroxine and TRAb, thyroid ultrasound and orbital computed tomography. Total RNA was extracted using Trizol reagent, and RNA quality was assessed on an Agilent 2100 Bioanalyzer.

This receptor was obtained from an adult woman with Graves' disease, either hyperthyroidism or ophthalmopathy (not recorded which). This chain joins TRBV15 to TRBJ1-1; TRBD1 lines up with 9 middle nucleotides. Sequenced sample: peripheral blood or thyroid tissue (not recorded which). The CDR3 here reads CATSRGTTGGWAFF. The nucleotides are TGTGCCACCAGCAGAGGCACAACAGGGGGCTGGGCTTTCTTT.